A selection of T cell receptor beta chains follows, all from one sample in a study of shared clonotypes between healthy human individuals. The repertoire was sequenced with immunoSEQ multiplex PCR; TCRdb's copy has only in-frame clones and lacks some. The table lists about 580,000 clones, about 98% of them singletons. The sequencing input was naive CD8+ T cells sorted from blood. The receptors were gathered from a man aged 25-40 years in good health. The conserved cysteine and the conserved F or W are not part of the CDR3 here.

V gene: TRBV27
J gene: TRBJ1-4
CDR3 protein: ASSVLGTTNEKLF

V gene: TRBV11-2
J gene: TRBJ1-2
CDR3 protein: ASSLDSGVKDGYT

V gene: TRBV5-6
J gene: TRBJ2-1
CDR3 protein: ASSTPGLAGRSHNEQF

V gene: TRBV19
J gene: TRBJ2-1
CDR3 protein: ASSPVSLDSYNEQF

V gene: TRBV18
J gene: TRBJ2-1
CDR3 protein: ASSPTGQGISYEQF

V gene: TRBV10-3
J gene: TRBJ2-7
CDR3 protein: ATQLTGTGKYEQY

V gene: TRBV2
J gene: TRBJ1-1
CDR3 protein: ASRTDRGLTEAF

V gene: TRBV2
J gene: TRBJ1-5
CDR3 protein: ASSASGTGAHSNQPQH

V gene: TRBV5-4
J gene: TRBJ2-1
CDR3 protein: ASSLMNEQF

V gene: TRBV5-4
J gene: TRBJ2-3
CDR3 protein: ASSYRTTRGTDTQY

V gene: TRBV7-2
J gene: TRBJ2-1
CDR3 protein: ASSLEGGDTYNEQF

V gene: TRBV7-9
J gene: TRBJ2-1
CDR3 protein: ASTPPKGNYNEQF

V gene: TRBV6-5
J gene: TRBJ2-2
CDR3 protein: ASSYLGLNTGELF

V gene: TRBV4-3
J gene: TRBJ2-7
CDR3 protein: ASSQDLPGVDVSYEQY

V gene: TRBV5-1
J gene: TRBJ2-4
CDR3 protein: ASSRGQDIQY

V gene: TRBV7-9
J gene: TRBJ2-2
CDR3 protein: ASSPAPGPNTGELF

V gene: TRBV5-4
J gene: TRBJ1-2
CDR3 protein: ATFAGNAQANYGYT